Following are 15 T cell receptor beta chains from one sample sequenced in a study of blood T cell repertoires in COVID-19. This table comes from immunoSEQ multiplex PCR, and its TCRdb copy is limited to in-frame clones, with some not included. The sample includes approximately 110,000 clones, approximately 89% of them seen just once. Source material: peripheral blood. The receptors come from a man aged 40-49 years with acute or convalescent COVID-19.

The chain recombines TRBV15 with TRBJ1-1, with D possibly being TRBD1 (5 bases). Trimming pared 1 base from V and 1 base from J, leaving 10 bases between. Germline-derived CDR1 and CDR2 are LNHNV and YYDKDF (reference sequence). The length of the CDR3 is 15 residues. The CDR3 DNA reads as TGTGCCACCAGCAGAGGGGGCGCCGGGAACACTGAAGCTTTCTTT. Translated, it gives CATSRGGAGNTEAFF.

The J gene is TRBJ2-1, the V gene TRBV6-5; TRBD1 matches 7 bases. J was trimmed by 4 bases and V by 0 bases; bases with no gene match: 6. Per the germline V gene, CDR1 is MNHEY and CDR2 is SVGAGI. The CDR3 sequence is 16 residues long. The CDR3 DNA reads as TGTGCCAGCAGTTACTCGGGCAGGGGGTCTTACAATGAGCAGTTCTTC. Its protein product is CASSYSGRGSYNEQFF.

This chain links TRBV19 with TRBJ2-5; D is perhaps TRBD1 (7 bases). V lost 4 bases and J lost 2, with 11 bases in between. The CDR3 is 14 amino acids. CDR1 and CDR2 from the germline V gene are LNHDA and SQIVND (reference sequence). The CDR3 reads CASSKGGQQETQYF. DNA of the CDR3: TGTGCCAGTAGTAAGGGGGGACAGCAAGAGACCCAGTACTTC.

The V gene is TRBV4-2, the J gene TRBJ1-4; TRBD1 aligns across 9 bases. With V trimmed by 0 bases and J by 12 bases, 5 bases remained unmatched. This CDR3 is built from 14 residues. Germline V gene sequence: CDR1 LGHNA, CDR2 YNFKEQ. CDR3 loop: CASSQEGGQGELFF. Here the CDR3 DNA reads TGTGCCAGCAGCCAAGAAGGGGGACAGGGTGAACTGTTTTTT.

The sample holds a few counts of this clone. V gene TRBV3-1 (or the pseudogene TRBV3-2) combines with J gene TRBJ2-7; 8 nucleotides align to TRBD2. V was pared by 0 bases and J by 9 bases, with 10 bases of the junction left unmatched. This CDR3 is 15 amino acids long. The germline CDR1 and CDR2 sequences are LGHDT and YNNKEL (reference sequence). CDR3 in amino acids: CASSQDLTSERRQYF. The DNA for the CDR3 is TGTGCCAGCAGCCAAGATTTGACTAGCGAGAGAAGGCAGTACTTC.

The chain is built from TRBV2 and TRBJ1-1; a weak D match, TRBD1 (6 bases). There are 14 residues in the CDR3. V was pared by 5 bases and J by 1 base, with 11 bases between. Looked up from germline, CDR1 is SNHLY and CDR2 is FYNNEI. The CDR3 sequence is CASSPLTGNTEAFF. CDR3 nucleotide sequence: TGTGCCAGCAGTCCACTGACAGGGAACACTGAAGCTTTCTTT.

This clone was recorded only once. This chain uses TRBV30 with TRBJ1-3; D possibly corresponds to TRBD1 (5 bases). The CDR3 runs 15 residues. V was pared by 5 bases and J by 1 base, with 15 bases between. Germline V lookup: CDR1 GTSNPN, CDR2 SVGIG (reference sequence). The CDR3 spells CAWGRGAGSGNTIYF. The CDR3 bases are TGTGCCTGGGGGAGGGGTGCGGGGTCTGGAAACACCATATATTTT.

The rearrangement uses TRBV30 and TRBJ2-6; 7 nucleotides match TRBD1. The CDR3 has 15 residues. Germline V gene lookup returns CDR1 GTSNPN and CDR2 SVGIG (reference sequence). This CDR3 is CASGTDLSGANVLTF. For the CDR3, the DNA is TGTGCTTCCGGGACAGATCTCTCTGGGGCCAACGTCCTGACTTTC.

The V and J genes are TRBV6-5 and TRBJ2-2; the match to TRBD1 covers 12 bases. J gave up 7 bases and V 5 bases, and 5 bases lay outside the gene matches. CDR1 MNHEY and CDR2 SVGAGI come from the germline V gene. This CDR3 region has 15 residues. This chain's CDR3 is CASSPGTGGHGELFF. For the CDR3, the DNA is TGTGCCAGCAGTCCCGGGACAGGGGGCCACGGGGAGCTGTTTTTT.

This clone was observed a single time. The rearrangement joins TRBV7-3 to TRBJ2-3; the match to TRBD1 covers 9 bases. CDR1 and CDR2 from the germline V gene are SGHTA and FQGTGA. Unmatched junction bases numbered 6, after V lost 4 bases and J lost 4 bases. CDR3 length equals 15 residues. CDR3 region: CASSYPGQGADTQYF. DNA of the CDR3: TGTGCCAGCAGCTATCCGGGACAGGGCGCAGATACGCAGTATTTT.

This chain links TRBV28 with TRBJ2-2; D is undetermined. CDR3 length: 13 amino acids. CDR1 and CDR2 (germline): MDHEN, SYDVKM. V lost 2 bases and J lost 5, with 6 bases in between. The chain's CDR3 is CASSLAGTGELFF. The CDR3 DNA sequence: TGTGCCAGCAGTTTAGCCGGTACCGGGGAGCTGTTTTTT.

The DNA for the CDR3 is TGTGCCAGCAGCGTAGCTACCGGGGAGGGCGAAAAACTGTTTTTT. Translating it yields CASSVATGEGEKLFF. This chain connects TRBV9 to TRBJ1-4; D unresolved. The ends were cut back, 0 bases at V and 8 bases at J, with 14 bases in the middle. CDR1 and CDR2 (germline): SGDLS, YYNGEE. The CDR3 sequence is 15 residues long.

The V gene is TRBV27, the J gene TRBJ2-7; TRBD1 is a possible D gene (5 bases). V was cut by 7 bases and J by 0 bases, with 13 bases left in between. The CDR3 has 14 residues. Germline CDR1 reads MNHEY; CDR2 reads SMNVEV (reference sequence). CDR3 amino acids: CASNIGASSYEQYF. The DNA of the CDR3 is TGTGCCAGCAATATTGGGGCTAGCTCCTACGAGCAGTACTTC.

CDR3 DNA sequence: TGCGCCAGCAGCTTGGCCAGTACCGGGGAGCTGTTTTTT. Its translation: CASSLASTGELFF. This chain links TRBV5-1 with TRBJ2-2; D is unresolved. CDR3 size: 13 residues. V was trimmed by 0 bases and J by 5 bases, leaving 5 bases between them. Germline loops: CDR1 SGHRS, CDR2 YFSETQ.

The genes are TRBV5-6 and TRBJ2-6, with TRBD1 matching over 7 bases. The CDR3 runs 16 residues. Germline values: CDR1 SGHDT, CDR2 YYEEEE. Trimming cost V 4 bases and J 2 bases; bases outside gene matches: 6. CDR3 loop: CASSTWTGAGANVLTF. Here the CDR3 DNA reads TGTGCCAGCAGCACCTGGACAGGCGCTGGGGCCAACGTCCTGACTTTC.